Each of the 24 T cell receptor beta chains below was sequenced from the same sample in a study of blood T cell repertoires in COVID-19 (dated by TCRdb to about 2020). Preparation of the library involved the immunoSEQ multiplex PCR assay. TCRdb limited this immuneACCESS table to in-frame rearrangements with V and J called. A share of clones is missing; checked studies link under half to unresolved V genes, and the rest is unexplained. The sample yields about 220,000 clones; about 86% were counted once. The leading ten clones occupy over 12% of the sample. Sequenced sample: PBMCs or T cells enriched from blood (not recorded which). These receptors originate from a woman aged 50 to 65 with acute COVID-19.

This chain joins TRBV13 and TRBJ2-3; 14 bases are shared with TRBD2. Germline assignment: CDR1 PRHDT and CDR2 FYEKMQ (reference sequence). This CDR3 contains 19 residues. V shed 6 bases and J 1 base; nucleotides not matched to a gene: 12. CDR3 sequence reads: CASRIKTSGRARGTDTQYF. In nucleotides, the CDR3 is TGTGCCAGCAGAATTAAGACTAGCGGGAGGGCCAGAGGCACAGATACGCAGTATTTT.

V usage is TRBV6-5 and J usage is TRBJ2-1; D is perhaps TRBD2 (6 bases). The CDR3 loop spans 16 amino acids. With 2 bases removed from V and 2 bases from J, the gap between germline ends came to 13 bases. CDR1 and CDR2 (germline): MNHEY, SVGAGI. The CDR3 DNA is TGTGCCAGCAGTTACGAAGGCGGGATAACCTACAATGAGCAGTTCTTC. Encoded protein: CASSYEGGITYNEQFF.

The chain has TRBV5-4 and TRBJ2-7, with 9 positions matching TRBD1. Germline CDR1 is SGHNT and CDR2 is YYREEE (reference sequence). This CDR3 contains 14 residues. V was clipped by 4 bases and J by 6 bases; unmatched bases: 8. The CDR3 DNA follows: TGTGCCAGCAGCCCCAGGACAGGGGTACCCGAGCAGTACTTC. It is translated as CASSPRTGVPEQYF.

The DNA for the CDR3 is TGTGCCAGCAGTCCAGCCGGGACAGGGGTCACCGGGGAGCTGTTTTTT. Protein: CASSPAGTGVTGELFF. The chain is built from TRBV28 and TRBJ2-2; 10 bases align to TRBD1. The CDR3 is made up of 16 amino acids. CDR1 and CDR2 (germline): MDHEN, SYDVKM. The ends lost 5 bases at V and 4 bases at J; junction bases unmatched: 7.

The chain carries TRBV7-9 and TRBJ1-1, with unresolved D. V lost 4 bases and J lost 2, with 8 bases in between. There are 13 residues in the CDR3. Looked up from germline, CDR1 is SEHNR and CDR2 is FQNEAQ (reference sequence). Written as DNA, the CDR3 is TGTGCCAGCAGCTCCCAGGCTAACACTGAAGCTTTCTTT. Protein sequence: CASSSQANTEAFF.

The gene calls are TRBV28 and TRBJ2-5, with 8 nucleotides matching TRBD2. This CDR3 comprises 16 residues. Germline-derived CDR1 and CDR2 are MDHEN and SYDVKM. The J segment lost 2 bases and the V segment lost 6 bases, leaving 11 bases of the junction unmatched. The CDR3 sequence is CASSAFRLAFQETQYF. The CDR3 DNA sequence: TGTGCCAGCAGCGCCTTCCGACTAGCGTTTCAAGAGACCCAGTACTTC. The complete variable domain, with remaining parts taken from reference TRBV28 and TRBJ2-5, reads DVKVTQSSRYLVKRTGEKVFLECVQDMDHENMFWYRQDPGLGLRLIYFSYDVKMKEKGDIPEGYSVSREKKERFSLILESASTNQTSMYLCASSAFRLAFQETQYFGPGTRLLVL.

For the CDR3, the DNA is TGTGCCAGCAGCCTACGGACAGGGGCTTCAGATACGCAGTATTTT. It specifies CASSLRTGASDTQYF. The chain recombines TRBV5-4 with TRBJ2-3; TRBD1 aligns across 9 bases. The CDR3 runs to 15 residues. Germline CDR1 reads SGHNT; CDR2 reads YYREEE (reference sequence). The ends lost 4 bases at V and 4 bases at J; junction bases unmatched: 7.

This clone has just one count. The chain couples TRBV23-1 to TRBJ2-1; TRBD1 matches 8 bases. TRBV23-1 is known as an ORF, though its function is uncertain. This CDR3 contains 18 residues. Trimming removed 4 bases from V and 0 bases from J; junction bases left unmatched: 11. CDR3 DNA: TGCGCCAGCAGTCCGCCTCCTCGACAGGGGAGCTCCTACAATGAGCAGTTCTTC. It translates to CASSPPPRQGSSYNEQFF.

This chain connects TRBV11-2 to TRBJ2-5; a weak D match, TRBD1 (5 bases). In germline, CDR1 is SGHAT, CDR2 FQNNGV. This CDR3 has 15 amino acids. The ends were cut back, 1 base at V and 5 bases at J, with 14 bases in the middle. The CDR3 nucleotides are TGTGCCAGCAGCTTAGGGGCGGCAGGGCCGGAGACCCAGTACTTC. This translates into CASSLGAAGPETQYF.

The CDR3 DNA reads TGTGCCAGCAGCGTAGGCGGGACGGGGAACACTGAAGCTTTCTTT. Translating it yields CASSVGGTGNTEAFF. This chain connects TRBV9 to TRBJ1-1; D might be TRBD1 (5 bases). This CDR3 region has 15 residues. Trimming removed 0 bases from V and 1 base from J, with 10 bases in between. Looked up from germline, CDR1 is SGDLS and CDR2 is YYNGEE.

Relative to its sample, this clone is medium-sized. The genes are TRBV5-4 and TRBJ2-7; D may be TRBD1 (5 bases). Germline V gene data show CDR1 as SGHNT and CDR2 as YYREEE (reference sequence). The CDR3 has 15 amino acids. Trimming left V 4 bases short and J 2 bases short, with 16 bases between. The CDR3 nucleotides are TGTGCCAGCAGCCAGAGTCTCAGGGCAACCTACGAGCAGTACTTC. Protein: CASSQSLRATYEQYF. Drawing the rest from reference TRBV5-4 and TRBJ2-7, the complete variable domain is ETGVTQSPTHLIKTRGQQVTLRCSSQSGHNTVSWYQQALGQGPQFIFQYYREEENGRGNFPPRFSGLQFPNYSSELNVNALELDDSALYLCASSQSLRATYEQYFGPGTRLTVT.

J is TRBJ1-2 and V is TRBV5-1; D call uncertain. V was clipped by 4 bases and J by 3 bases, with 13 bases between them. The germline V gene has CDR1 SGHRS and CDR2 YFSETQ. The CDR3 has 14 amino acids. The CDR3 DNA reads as TGCGCCAGCAGCCGGGCGCTGAGGGACTATGGCTACACCTTC. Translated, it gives CASSRALRDYGYTF. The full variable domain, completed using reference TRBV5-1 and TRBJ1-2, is KAGVTQTPRYLIKTRGQQVTLSCSPISGHRSVSWYQQTPGQGLQFLFEYFSETQRNKGNFPGRFSGRQFSNSRSEMNVSTLELGDSALYLCASSRALRDYGYTFGSGTRLTVV.

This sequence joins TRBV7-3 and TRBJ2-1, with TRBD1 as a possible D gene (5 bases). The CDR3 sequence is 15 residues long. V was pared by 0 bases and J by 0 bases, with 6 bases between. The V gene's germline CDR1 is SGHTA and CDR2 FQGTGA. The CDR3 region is CASSLTGDSYNEQFF. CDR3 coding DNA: TGTGCCAGCAGCTTAACAGGGGACTCCTACAATGAGCAGTTCTTC.

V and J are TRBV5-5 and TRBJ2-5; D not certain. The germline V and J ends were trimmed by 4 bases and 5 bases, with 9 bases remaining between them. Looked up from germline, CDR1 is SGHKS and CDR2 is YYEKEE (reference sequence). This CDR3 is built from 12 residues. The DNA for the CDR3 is TGTGCCAGCAGCCCGACTTCGGAGACCCAGTACTTC. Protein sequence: CASSPTSETQYF.

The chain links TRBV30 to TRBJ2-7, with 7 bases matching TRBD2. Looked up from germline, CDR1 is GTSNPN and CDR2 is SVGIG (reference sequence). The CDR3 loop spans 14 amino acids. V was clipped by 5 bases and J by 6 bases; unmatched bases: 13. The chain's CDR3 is CAWGTTLPIVEQYF. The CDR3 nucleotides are TGTGCCTGGGGGACTACCCTCCCGATCGTCGAGCAGTACTTC.

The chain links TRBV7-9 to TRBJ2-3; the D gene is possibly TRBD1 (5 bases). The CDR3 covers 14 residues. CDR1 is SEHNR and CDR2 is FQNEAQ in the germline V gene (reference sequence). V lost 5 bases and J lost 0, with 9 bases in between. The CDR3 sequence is CASSLRASTDTQYF. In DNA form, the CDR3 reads TGTGCCAGCAGCCTCAGGGCTAGCACAGATACGCAGTATTTT.

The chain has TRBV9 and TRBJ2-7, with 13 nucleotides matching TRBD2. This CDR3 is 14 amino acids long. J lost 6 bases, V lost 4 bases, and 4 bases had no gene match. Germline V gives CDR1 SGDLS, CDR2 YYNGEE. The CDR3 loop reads CASSFGLAGVEQYF. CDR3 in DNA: TGTGCCAGCAGCTTTGGACTAGCGGGAGTCGAGCAGTACTTC. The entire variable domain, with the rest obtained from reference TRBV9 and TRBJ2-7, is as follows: DSGVTQTPKHLITATGQRVTLRCSPRSGDLSVYWYQQSLDQGLQFLIQYYNGEERAKGNILERFSAQQFPDLHSELNLSSLELGDSALYFCASSFGLAGVEQYFGPGTRLTVT.

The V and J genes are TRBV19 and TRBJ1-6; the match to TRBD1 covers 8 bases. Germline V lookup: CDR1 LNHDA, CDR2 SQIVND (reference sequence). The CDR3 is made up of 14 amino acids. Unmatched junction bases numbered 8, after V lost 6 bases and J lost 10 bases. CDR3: CASRTGDTPSPLHF. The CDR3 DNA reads TGTGCCAGTAGGACAGGGGACACCCCCTCACCCCTCCACTTT.

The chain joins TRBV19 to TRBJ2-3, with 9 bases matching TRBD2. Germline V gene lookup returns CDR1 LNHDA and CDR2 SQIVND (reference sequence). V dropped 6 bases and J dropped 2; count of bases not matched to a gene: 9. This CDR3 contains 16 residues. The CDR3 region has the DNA TGTGCCAGTAGAGCGGGGGGCGCCGGGAACACAGATACGCAGTATTTT. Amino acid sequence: CASRAGGAGNTDTQYF.

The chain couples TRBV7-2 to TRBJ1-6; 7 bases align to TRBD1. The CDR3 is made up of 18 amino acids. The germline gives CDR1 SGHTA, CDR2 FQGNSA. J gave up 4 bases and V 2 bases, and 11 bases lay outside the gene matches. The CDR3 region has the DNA TGTGCCAGCAGCTTAAAGCCGTTGTGGGACAGTTATAATTCACCCCTCCACTTT. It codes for CASSLKPLWDSYNSPLHF.

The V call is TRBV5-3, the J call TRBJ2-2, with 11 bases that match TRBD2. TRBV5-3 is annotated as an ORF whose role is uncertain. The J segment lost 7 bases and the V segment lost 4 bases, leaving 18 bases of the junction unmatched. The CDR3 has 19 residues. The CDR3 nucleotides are TGTGCCAGAAGCCCTCGAATCAGACTAGCGGGGACGTCGTACGGGGAGCTGTTTTTT. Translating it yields CARSPRIRLAGTSYGELFF.

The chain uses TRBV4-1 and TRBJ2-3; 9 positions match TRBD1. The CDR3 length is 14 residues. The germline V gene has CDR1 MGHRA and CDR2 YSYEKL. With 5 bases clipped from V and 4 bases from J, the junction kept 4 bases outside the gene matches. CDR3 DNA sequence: TGCGCCAGCAGCTCGGGACAGGGTGCAGATACGCAGTATTTT. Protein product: CASSSGQGADTQYF.

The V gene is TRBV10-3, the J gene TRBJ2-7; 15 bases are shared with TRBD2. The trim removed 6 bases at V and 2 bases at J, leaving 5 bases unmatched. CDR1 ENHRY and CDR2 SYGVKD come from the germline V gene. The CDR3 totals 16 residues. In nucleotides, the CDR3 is TGTGCCATCAGAGGGACTAGCGGGAGGCAGGCCTACGAGCAGTACTTC. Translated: CAIRGTSGRQAYEQYF.

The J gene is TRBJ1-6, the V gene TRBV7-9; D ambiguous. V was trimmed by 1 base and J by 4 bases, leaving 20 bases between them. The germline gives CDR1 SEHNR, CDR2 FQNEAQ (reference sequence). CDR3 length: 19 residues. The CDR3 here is CASSLGFSRAGSYNSPLHF. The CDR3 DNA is TGTGCCAGCAGCTTAGGATTCAGTCGGGCGGGATCATATAATTCACCCCTCCACTTT.